This T cell receptor beta chain comes out of a study of T cells in Graves' hyperthyroidism and ophthalmopathy. General study points: Ophthalmopathy was identified by the model a median 6.5 months ahead of onset.

The ends were cut back, 5 bases at V and 3 bases at J, with 13 bases in the middle. Germline V gene sequence: CDR1 SGHAT, CDR2 FQNNGV. The CDR3 contains 15 residues. To note about this clonotype: Its antigen remains unidentified.

RNA transcripts yielded amplified TCR beta CDR3 regions. The HTBI primer set drove a first-round RT-PCR of the TCR CDR3. One entry per CDR3 protein results from TCRdb running MiXCR on the multiplex PCR reads. The data hold 700,000 or so distinct CDR3 sequences, with around 15% observed a single time. Graves' hyperthyroidism showing no ophthalmopathy progression within 18 months was considered stable. Those with hyperthyroidism were 18 to 65 years old, newly diagnosed, and ill for under 2 months. Uncontrolled infection, other autoimmune disease, pregnancy or lactation barred patients from enrollment. This clonotype was sampled from a man aged 18 to 29 with Graves' hyperthyroidism. This sequence joins TRBV11-2 and TRBJ1-4, with D hard to call. Sequencing input: blood. The DNA of the CDR3 is TGTGCCAGCAGCCTGACCACTCCACCTAATGAAAAACTGTTTTTT. This encodes CASSLTTPPNEKLFF.